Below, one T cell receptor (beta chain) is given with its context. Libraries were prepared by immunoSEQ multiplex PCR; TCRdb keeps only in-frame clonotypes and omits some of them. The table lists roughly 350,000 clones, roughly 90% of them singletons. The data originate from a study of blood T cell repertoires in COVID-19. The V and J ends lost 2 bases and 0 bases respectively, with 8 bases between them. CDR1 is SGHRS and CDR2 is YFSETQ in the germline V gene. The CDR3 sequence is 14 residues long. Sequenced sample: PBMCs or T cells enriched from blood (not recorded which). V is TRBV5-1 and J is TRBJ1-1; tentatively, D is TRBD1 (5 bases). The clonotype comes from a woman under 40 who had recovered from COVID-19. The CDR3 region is CASSFSGMNTEAFF. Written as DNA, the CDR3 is TGCGCCAGCAGCTTTTCAGGGATGAACACTGAAGCTTTCTTT.